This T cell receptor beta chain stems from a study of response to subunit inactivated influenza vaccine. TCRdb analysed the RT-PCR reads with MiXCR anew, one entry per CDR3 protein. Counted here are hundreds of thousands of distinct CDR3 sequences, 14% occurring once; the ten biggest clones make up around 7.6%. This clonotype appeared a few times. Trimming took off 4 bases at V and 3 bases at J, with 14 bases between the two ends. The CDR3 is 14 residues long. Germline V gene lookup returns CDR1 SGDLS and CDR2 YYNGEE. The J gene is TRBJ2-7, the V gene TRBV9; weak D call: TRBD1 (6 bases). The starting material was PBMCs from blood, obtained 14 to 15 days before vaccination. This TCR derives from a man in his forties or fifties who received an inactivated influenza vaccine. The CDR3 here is CASSPRTAIYEQYF. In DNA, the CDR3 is TGTGCCAGCAGCCCCAGGACAGCTATCTACGAGCAGTACTTC.